The 14 T cell receptor beta chains given below trace back to one sample, sequenced in a study of T cells in Graves' hyperthyroidism and ophthalmopathy. RNA transcripts were the template for amplifying TCR beta CDR3 regions. HTBI primers were the set used in a first-round RT-PCR of the TCR CDR3. TCRdb re-called the multiplex PCR reads through MiXCR, storing one row per CDR3 protein. The sample holds hundreds of thousands of distinct CDR3 sequences, 45% seen once. Sequenced material: peripheral blood or thyroid tissue (not recorded which). The receptors here all came from an adult man with Graves' disease, either hyperthyroidism or ophthalmopathy (not recorded which).

The rearrangement links TRBV10-2 to TRBJ1-4, with D perhaps TRBD1 (5 bases). Germline V gene sequence: CDR1 WSHSY, CDR2 SAAADI. The V gene lost 0 bases and the J gene lost 7 bases, with 15 bases spanning the gap. CDR3 length: 16 amino acids. CDR3 nucleotide sequence: TGCGCCAGCAGTGAGTCGGCAGGGCTGAACACTGAAAAACTGTTTTTT. Its translation: CASSESAGLNTEKLFF.

The chain has TRBV19 and TRBJ1-4; D unclear. CDR3 length: 12 amino acids. Germline V gene lookup returns CDR1 LNHDA and CDR2 SQIVND (reference sequence). V lost 7 bases, J lost 5 bases, and 8 bases lay in between. The chain's CDR3 is CASTENNEKLFF. The CDR3 nucleotides are TGTGCCAGTACAGAGAACAATGAAAAACTGTTTTTT. The full variable domain, in which reference TRBV19 and TRBJ1-4 provide the parts outside the CDR3, is DGGITQSPKYLFRKEGQNVTLSCEQNLNHDAMYWYRQDPGQGLRLIYYSQIVNDFQKGDIAEGYSVSREKKESFPLTVTSAQKNPTAFYLCASTENNEKLFFGSGTQLSVL.

The chain combines TRBV2 with TRBJ1-6, with D uncertain. The CDR3 sequence is 14 residues long. Germline lookup yields CDR1 SNHLY and CDR2 FYNNEI. V dropped 6 bases and J dropped 8 bases, with 14 bases sitting between them. The CDR3 is CASSKGRYDSPLHF. The CDR3 DNA follows: TGTGCCAGCAGCAAAGGCCGTTATGATTCACCCCTCCACTTT. Combining the CDR3 with reference TRBV2 and TRBJ1-6 gives the whole variable domain EPEVTQTPSHQVTQMGQEVILRCVPISNHLYFYWYRQILGQKVEFLVSFYNNEISEKSEIFDDQFSVERPDGSNFTLKIRSTKLEDSAMYFCASSKGRYDSPLHFGNGTRLTVT.

The chain links TRBV6-5 to TRBJ1-1, with D maybe TRBD1 (6 bases). CDR3 length: 14 residues. Trimming shortened V by 5 bases and J by 3 bases, and 13 bases separated the two germline ends. The germline gives CDR1 MNHEY, CDR2 SVGAGI. The CDR3, as DNA: TGTGCCAGCAGTAGAGCCAGGGGTTACACTGAAGCTTTCTTT. Translated, it gives CASSRARGYTEAFF.

This clonotype was counted only a few times. This chain connects TRBV5-1 to TRBJ1-2; D unresolved. The CDR3 covers 15 residues. Deletions cut 0 bases from V and 4 bases from J, with 13 bases between. Germline CDR1 and CDR2: SGHRS and YFSETQ. CDR3 bases: TGCGCCAGCAGCTTGGGAGGGCAGGCGGCCTATGGCTACACCTTC. Amino acids: CASSLGGQAAYGYTF.

This clonotype was counted many times. The V call is TRBV2, the J call TRBJ1-1, with D uncertain. The V gene's germline CDR1 is SNHLY and CDR2 FYNNEI. Trimming stripped 4 bases from V and 1 base from J, with 7 bases between. The CDR3 runs to 13 residues. CDR3 sequence reads: CASSGAGNTEAFF. The DNA for the CDR3 is TGTGCCAGCAGTGGGGCGGGGAACACTGAAGCTTTCTTT.

J is TRBJ2-5 and V is TRBV5-1; TRBD1 agrees at 8 bases. The V segment lost 4 bases and the J segment 5 bases; nucleotides outside the gene matches: 10. The CDR3 extends over 15 amino acids. Per the germline V gene, CDR1 is SGHRS and CDR2 is YFSETQ. The CDR3, as DNA: TGCGCCAGCAGCCCCGCGGGACAGGTTGGGGAGACCCAGTACTTC. It codes for CASSPAGQVGETQYF. The complete variable domain, with remaining parts taken from reference TRBV5-1 and TRBJ2-5, reads KAGVTQTPRYLIKTRGQQVTLSCSPISGHRSVSWYQQTPGQGLQFLFEYFSETQRNKGNFPGRFSGRQFSNSRSEMNVSTLELGDSALYLCASSPAGQVGETQYFGPGTRLLVL.

Many counts were recorded for this clonotype. Sequence at one end of the junction differs from germline and may be a read error. This chain links TRBV7-7 with TRBJ2-5; D perhaps matches TRBD2 (5 bases). The CDR3 is made up of 13 amino acids. CDR1 and CDR2 from the germline V gene are SSHAT and FNYEAQ (reference sequence). CDR3 residues: CASSFGDQETQYF. As DNA, the CDR3 is TGTGCTAGCAGCTTCGGGGACCAAGAGACCCAGTACTTC. Full variable domain (missing parts from reference TRBV7-7 and TRBJ2-5): GAGVSQSPRYKVTKRGQDVTLRCDPISSHATLYWYQQALGQGPEFLTYFNYEAQPDKSGLPSDRFSAERPEGSISTLTIQRTEQRDSAMYRCASSFGDQETQYFGPGTRLLVL.

This clonotype was seen ten or more times. This chain connects TRBV7-8 to TRBJ1-3; D unclear. Germline CDR1 and CDR2: SGHVS and FQNEAQ. The CDR3 spans 15 residues. The V end lost 1 base, the J end lost 0 bases, and 7 bases lay between the germline ends. The CDR3 sequence: CASSLGSNSGNTIYF. The CDR3 region has the DNA TGTGCCAGCAGCTTAGGGTCCAACTCTGGAAACACCATATATTTT.

To note about this clonotype: The junction differs from germline at one of its ends, possibly a read error. V usage is TRBV9 and J usage is TRBJ1-1, with a tentative D call TRBD1 (6 bases). This CDR3 contains 15 residues. The germline gives CDR1 SGDLS, CDR2 YYNGEE. CDR3: CASSQDRLRDTEALF. CDR3 DNA sequence: TGTGCCAGCAGCCAAGACCGTTTACGGGACACTGAAGCTCTCTTT.

The chain couples TRBV19 to TRBJ1-4, with 8 positions matching TRBD1. Per germline, CDR1 LNHDA and CDR2 SQIVND (reference sequence). The CDR3 covers 15 residues. J was trimmed by 6 bases and V by 4 bases; bases with no gene match: 7. The CDR3 nucleotides are TGTGCCAGTAGTACAACCAGGGGGCGCGATGAAAAACTGTTTTTT. Protein sequence: CASSTTRGRDEKLFF.

On this clonotype: A clone one base away is much larger, so this may be a read error. The rearrangement links TRBV10-3 to TRBJ1-4, with D unclear. This CDR3 is built from 15 residues. Germline values: CDR1 ENHRY, CDR2 SYGVKD. V dropped 3 bases and J dropped 3 bases, with 11 bases sitting between them. The DNA for the CDR3 is TGTGCCATCAGTGACGGGAGCAAGGCTAATGAAAAACTGTTTTTT. Encoded protein: CAISDGSKANEKLFF.

The chain is built from TRBV25-1 and TRBJ1-4; D uncertain. Germline V CDR1 and CDR2: MGHDK, SYGVNS. Trimming removed 4 bases from V and 8 bases from J, with 20 bases in between. The CDR3 sequence is 16 residues long. CDR3 in amino acids: CASSAPSVRGNEKLFF. For the CDR3, the DNA is TGTGCCAGCAGTGCCCCAAGCGTAAGAGGAAACGAAAAACTGTTTTTT.

The J gene is TRBJ1-2, the V gene TRBV29-1; TRBD1 might be the D (6 bases). Trimming took off 8 bases at V and 4 bases at J, with 14 bases between the two ends. Germline V CDR1 and CDR2: SQVTM, ANQGSEA. The CDR3 contains 12 residues. In DNA, the CDR3 is TGCAGCACCAGGGGCGCGGTCTATGGCTACACCTTC. This sequence encodes CSTRGAVYGYTF.